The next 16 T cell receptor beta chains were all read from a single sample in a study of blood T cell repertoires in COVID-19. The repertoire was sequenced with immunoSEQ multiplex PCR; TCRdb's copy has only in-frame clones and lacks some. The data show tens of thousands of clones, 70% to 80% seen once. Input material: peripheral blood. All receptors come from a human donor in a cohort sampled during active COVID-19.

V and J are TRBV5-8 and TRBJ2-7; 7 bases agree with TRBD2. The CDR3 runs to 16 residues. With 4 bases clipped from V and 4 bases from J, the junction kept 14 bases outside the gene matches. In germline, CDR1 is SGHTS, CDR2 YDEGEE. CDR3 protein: CASSPVRAGLLYEQYF. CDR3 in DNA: TGTGCCAGCAGCCCCGTACGAGCGGGACTACTTTACGAGCAGTACTTC.

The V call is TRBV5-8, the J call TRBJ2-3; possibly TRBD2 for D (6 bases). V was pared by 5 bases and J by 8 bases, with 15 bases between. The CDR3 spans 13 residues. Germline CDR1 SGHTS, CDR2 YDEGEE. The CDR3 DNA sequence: TGTGCCAGCAGACGTACTAGCAAGGCTACGCAGTATTTT. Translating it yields CASRRTSKATQYF.

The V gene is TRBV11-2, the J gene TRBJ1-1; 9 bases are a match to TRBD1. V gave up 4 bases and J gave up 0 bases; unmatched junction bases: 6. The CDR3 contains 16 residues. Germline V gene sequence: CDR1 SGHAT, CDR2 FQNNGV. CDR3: CASSSRQGGLNTEAFF. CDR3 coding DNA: TGTGCCAGCAGCTCCCGACAGGGGGGACTGAACACTGAAGCTTTCTTT. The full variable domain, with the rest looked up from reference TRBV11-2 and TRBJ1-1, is EAGVAQSPRYKIIEKRQSVAFWCNPISGHATLYWYQQILGQGPKLLIQFQNNGVVDDSQLPKDRFSAERLKGVDSTLKIQPAKLEDSAVYLCASSSRQGGLNTEAFFGQGTRLTVV.

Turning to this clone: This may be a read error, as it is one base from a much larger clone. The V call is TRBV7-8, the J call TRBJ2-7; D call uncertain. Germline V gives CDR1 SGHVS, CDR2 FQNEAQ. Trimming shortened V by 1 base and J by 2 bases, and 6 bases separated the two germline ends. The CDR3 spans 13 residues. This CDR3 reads CASSLGHTYEQYF. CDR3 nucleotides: TGTGCCAGCAGCTTAGGACACACCTACGAGCAGTACTTC.

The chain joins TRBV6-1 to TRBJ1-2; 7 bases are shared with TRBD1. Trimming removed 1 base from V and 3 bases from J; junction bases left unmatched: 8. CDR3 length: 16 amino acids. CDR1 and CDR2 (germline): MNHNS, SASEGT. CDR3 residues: CASSEVASTGYYGYTF. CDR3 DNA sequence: TGTGCCAGCAGTGAAGTCGCCTCGACAGGGTACTATGGCTACACCTTC.

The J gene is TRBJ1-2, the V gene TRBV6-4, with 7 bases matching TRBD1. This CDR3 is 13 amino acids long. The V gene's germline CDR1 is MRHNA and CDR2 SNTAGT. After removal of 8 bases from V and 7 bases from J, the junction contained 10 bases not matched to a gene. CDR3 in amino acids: CASSGTASAGYTF. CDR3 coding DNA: TGTGCCAGCTCCGGGACAGCGAGCGCTGGCTACACCTTC.

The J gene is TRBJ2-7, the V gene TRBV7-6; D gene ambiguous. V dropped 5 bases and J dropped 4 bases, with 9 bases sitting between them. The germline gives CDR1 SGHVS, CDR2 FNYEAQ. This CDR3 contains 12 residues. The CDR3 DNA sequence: TGTGCCAGCAGCGTGGGCCCATACGAGCAGTACTTC. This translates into CASSVGPYEQYF.

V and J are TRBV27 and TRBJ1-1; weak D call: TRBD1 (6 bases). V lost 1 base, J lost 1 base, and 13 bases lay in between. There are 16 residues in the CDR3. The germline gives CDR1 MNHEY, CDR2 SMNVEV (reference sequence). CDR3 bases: TGTGCCAGCAGTTTATACGAGGGGGTGGCGAACACTGAAGCTTTCTTT. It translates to CASSLYEGVANTEAFF.

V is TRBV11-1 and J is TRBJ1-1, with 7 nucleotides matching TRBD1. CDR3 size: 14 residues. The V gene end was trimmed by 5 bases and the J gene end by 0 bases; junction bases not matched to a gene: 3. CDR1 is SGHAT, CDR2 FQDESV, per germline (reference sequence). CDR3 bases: TGTGCCAGCAGCCCAGGGACAGTGAACACTGAAGCTTTCTTT. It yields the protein CASSPGTVNTEAFF. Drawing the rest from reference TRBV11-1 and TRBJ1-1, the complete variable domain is EAEVAQSPRYKITEKSQAVAFWCDPISGHATLYWYRQILGQGPELLVQFQDESVVDDSQLPKDRFSAERLKGVDSTLKIQPAELGDSAMYLCASSPGTVNTEAFFGQGTRLTVV.

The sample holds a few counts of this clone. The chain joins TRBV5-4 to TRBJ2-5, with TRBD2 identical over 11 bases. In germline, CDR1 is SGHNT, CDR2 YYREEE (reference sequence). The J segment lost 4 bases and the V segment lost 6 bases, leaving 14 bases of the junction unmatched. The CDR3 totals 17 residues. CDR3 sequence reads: CASNKRETSGKGETQYF. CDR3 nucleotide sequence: TGTGCCAGCAACAAAAGGGAGACTAGCGGGAAGGGAGAGACCCAGTACTTC.

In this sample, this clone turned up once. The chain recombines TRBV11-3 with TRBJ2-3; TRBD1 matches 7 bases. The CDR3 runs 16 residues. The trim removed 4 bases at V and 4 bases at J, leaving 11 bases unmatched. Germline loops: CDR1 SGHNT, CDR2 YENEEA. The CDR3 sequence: CASSSRETGFADTQYF. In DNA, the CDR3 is TGTGCCAGCAGCTCCAGAGAGACAGGGTTCGCAGATACGCAGTATTTT.

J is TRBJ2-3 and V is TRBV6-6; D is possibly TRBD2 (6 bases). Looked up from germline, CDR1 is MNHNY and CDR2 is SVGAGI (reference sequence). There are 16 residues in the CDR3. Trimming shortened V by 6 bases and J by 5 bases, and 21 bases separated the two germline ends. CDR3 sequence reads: CASRPGTRGWGDTQYF. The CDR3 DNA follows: TGTGCCAGCAGACCCGGGACTCGCGGGTGGGGAGATACGCAGTATTTT.

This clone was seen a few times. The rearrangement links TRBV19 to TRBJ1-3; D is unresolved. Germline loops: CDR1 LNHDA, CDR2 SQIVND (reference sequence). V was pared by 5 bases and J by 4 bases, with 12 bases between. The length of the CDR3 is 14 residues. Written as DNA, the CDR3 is TGTGCCAGTAGTTTATCGGGGTACGGAAACACCATATATTTT. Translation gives CASSLSGYGNTIYF. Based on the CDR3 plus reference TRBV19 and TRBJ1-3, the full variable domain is DGGITQSPKYLFRKEGQNVTLSCEQNLNHDAMYWYRQDPGQGLRLIYYSQIVNDFQKGDIAEGYSVSREKKESFPLTVTSAQKNPTAFYLCASSLSGYGNTIYFGEGSWLTVV.

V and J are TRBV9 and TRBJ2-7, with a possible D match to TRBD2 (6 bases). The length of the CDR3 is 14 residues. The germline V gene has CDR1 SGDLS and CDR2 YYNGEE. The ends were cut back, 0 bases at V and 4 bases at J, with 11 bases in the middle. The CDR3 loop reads CASSVAEGRYEQYF. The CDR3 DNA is TGTGCCAGCAGCGTAGCGGAGGGCCGGTACGAGCAGTACTTC.

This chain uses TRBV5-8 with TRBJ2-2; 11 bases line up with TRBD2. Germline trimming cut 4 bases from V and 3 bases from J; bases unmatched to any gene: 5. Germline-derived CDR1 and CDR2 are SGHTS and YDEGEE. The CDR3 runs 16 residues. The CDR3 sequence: CASSTTSGEYTGELFF. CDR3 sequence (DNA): TGTGCCAGCAGCACGACTAGCGGGGAATACACCGGGGAGCTGTTTTTT.

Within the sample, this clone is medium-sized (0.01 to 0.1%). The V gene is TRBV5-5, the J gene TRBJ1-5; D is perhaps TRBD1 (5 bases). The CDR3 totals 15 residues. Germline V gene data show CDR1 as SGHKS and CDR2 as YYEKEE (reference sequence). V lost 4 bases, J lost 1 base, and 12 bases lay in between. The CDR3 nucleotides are TGTGCCAGCAGCCAGACGGACACGAGCAATCAGCCCCAGCATTTT. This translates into CASSQTDTSNQPQHF.